The 20 T cell receptor beta chains given below trace back to one sample, sequenced in a study of cytomegalovirus exposure and HLA in healthy donors. PCR amplification relied on 60 Vbeta primers (plus 13 Jbeta primers). Profiled with immunoSEQ multiplex PCR; TCRdb holds only in-frame clones, not every one. The table has 150,000 to 200,000 clones, around 84% seen once. The material sequenced was PBMCs. The receptors were gathered from a woman aged 18-29 years in good health and CMV-seronegative.

The chain carries TRBV27 and TRBJ1-6; 7 bases fit TRBD1. The CDR3 is 14 amino acids. The germline V gene has CDR1 MNHEY and CDR2 SMNVEV (reference sequence). Trimming removed 6 bases from V and 5 bases from J; junction bases left unmatched: 4. Written as DNA, the CDR3 is TGTGCCAGCAGGTGGGACAGTGATAATTCACCCCTCCACTTT. Its protein is CASRWDSDNSPLHF.

V gene TRBV7-9 combines with J gene TRBJ2-3; TRBD1 agrees at 10 bases. Germline loops: CDR1 SEHNR, CDR2 FQNEAQ (reference sequence). The CDR3 runs 16 residues. Trimming took 2 bases from V and 2 from J; bases not matched to a gene: 4. CDR3 in amino acids: CASSLSGQGYTDTQYF. CDR3 nucleotide sequence: TGTGCCAGCAGCTTATCGGGACAGGGGTACACAGATACGCAGTATTTT.

The CDR3 sequence is CAISLDSYEQYF. In nucleotides, the CDR3 is TGTGCCATCAGTCTAGACAGCTACGAGCAGTACTTC. This rearrangement joins TRBV10-3 to TRBJ2-5; possible D gene TRBD1, 5 bases. The DNA end lines up better with TRBJ2-7; the J call may be wrong. The length of the CDR3 is 12 residues. CDR1 ENHRY and CDR2 SYGVKD come from the germline V gene.

The rearrangement joins TRBV7-2 to TRBJ2-3; D is ambiguous. Germline assignment: CDR1 SGHTA and CDR2 FQGNSA. CDR3 length equals 14 residues. With 2 bases removed from V and 0 bases from J, the gap between germline ends came to 6 bases. The CDR3 reads CASSLSHSTDTQYF. Here the CDR3 DNA reads TGTGCCAGCAGCTTAAGCCATAGCACAGATACGCAGTATTTT.

This rearrangement joins TRBV6-5 to TRBJ1-2; D remains ambiguous. This CDR3 contains 13 residues. Germline CDR1 MNHEY, CDR2 SVGAGI. V gave up 3 bases and J gave up 9 bases, with 14 bases separating them. CDR3 sequence reads: CASSYDWGESYTF. The CDR3 bases are TGTGCCAGCAGTTATGATTGGGGAGAAAGCTACACCTTC.

The rearrangement uses TRBV10-3 and TRBJ1-2, with D maybe TRBD1 (5 bases). The CDR3 runs 15 residues. Trimming shortened V by 0 bases and J by 5 bases, and 13 bases separated the two germline ends. Germline values: CDR1 ENHRY, CDR2 SYGVKD. CDR3 bases: TGTGCCATCAGTGAGTCGGGGGGACTGGAGTATGGCTACACCTTC. It yields the protein CAISESGGLEYGYTF.

The rearrangement uses TRBV5-1 and TRBJ2-3; no clear D. The CDR3 contains 14 residues. Germline V gives CDR1 SGHRS, CDR2 YFSETQ. The V end was cut by 0 bases, the J end by 0 bases, with 5 bases between. The CDR3 is CASSLGASTDTQYF. In nucleotides, the CDR3 is TGCGCCAGCAGCTTGGGGGCGAGCACAGATACGCAGTATTTT. The complete variable domain, with remaining parts taken from reference TRBV5-1 and TRBJ2-3, reads KAGVTQTPRYLIKTRGQQVTLSCSPISGHRSVSWYQQTPGQGLQFLFEYFSETQRNKGNFPGRFSGRQFSNSRSEMNVSTLELGDSALYLCASSLGASTDTQYFGPGTRLTVL.

This chain connects TRBV7-9 to TRBJ1-1; 10 nucleotides agree with TRBD1. Germline-derived CDR1 and CDR2 are SEHNR and FQNEAQ (reference sequence). V was pared by 4 bases and J by 1 base, with 0 bases of the junction left unmatched. The CDR3 is made up of 14 amino acids. CDR3 nucleotides: TGTGCCAGCAGCTGGACAGGGGGGAACACTGAAGCTTTCTTT. Translating it yields CASSWTGGNTEAFF.

The CDR3 loop reads CASSPTGVTMETQYF. As DNA, the CDR3 is TGTGCCAGCAGTCCGACAGGGGTCACCATGGAGACCCAGTACTTC. The rearrangement uses TRBV2 and TRBJ2-5; 8 nucleotides agree with TRBD1. The V segment lost 5 bases and the J segment 5 bases; nucleotides outside the gene matches: 10. The CDR3 extends over 15 amino acids. Germline V CDR1 and CDR2: SNHLY, FYNNEI.

The genes are TRBV4-2 and TRBJ2-7; 9 bases align to TRBD2. The J segment lost 2 bases and the V segment lost 0 bases, leaving 5 bases of the junction unmatched. Germline V gene lookup returns CDR1 LGHNA and CDR2 YNFKEQ. The CDR3 runs to 16 residues. The CDR3 spells CASSQDSLAGPYEQYF. The CDR3, as DNA: TGTGCCAGCAGCCAAGATAGCCTAGCGGGACCCTACGAGCAGTACTTC.

The chain couples TRBV6-4 to TRBJ1-1; D is unresolved. The V gene's germline CDR1 is MRHNA and CDR2 SNTAGT. This CDR3 has 19 amino acids. The V and J ends lost 0 bases and 4 bases respectively, with 24 bases between them. The DNA for the CDR3 is TGTGCCAGCAGTGACTCGAAAGTAAGAGATCAAACCCGGGGCACTGAAGCTTTCTTT. This codes for CASSDSKVRDQTRGTEAFF.

The rearrangement joins TRBV4-2 to TRBJ2-1; TRBD2 aligns across 9 bases. The CDR3 is 16 residues long. Germline V gives CDR1 LGHNA, CDR2 YNFKEQ. V shed 1 base and J 10 bases; nucleotides not matched to a gene: 11. The CDR3 DNA follows: TGTGCCAGCAGCCAAGGGAGGGCTAGCGGGGAGGGAGAGCAGTTCTTC. Translation: CASSQGRASGEGEQFF.

This chain connects TRBV2 to TRBJ1-3; D ambiguous. CDR1 SNHLY and CDR2 FYNNEI come from the germline V gene. The CDR3 runs 13 residues. Trimming pared 6 bases from V and 2 bases from J, leaving 8 bases between. The CDR3 region has the DNA TGTGCCAGCAGGGCGGGCGCTGGAAACACCATATATTTT. Translated: CASRAGAGNTIYF.

The chain couples TRBV28 to TRBJ2-7, with a weak D call TRBD1 (6 bases). The CDR3 totals 13 residues. The V end lost 7 bases, the J end lost 3 bases, and 13 bases lay between the germline ends. Germline lookup yields CDR1 MDHEN and CDR2 SYDVKM. CDR3 protein: CASISGTNYEQYF. The CDR3 DNA is TGTGCCAGCATCAGTGGGACAAACTACGAGCAGTACTTC.

This clone was counted only a few times. The J gene is TRBJ2-5, the V gene TRBV5-6; D unresolved. CDR1 SGHDT and CDR2 YYEEEE come from the germline V gene. This CDR3 has 13 amino acids. Trimming pared 0 bases from V and 9 bases from J, leaving 12 bases between. The CDR3 nucleotides read TGTGCCAGCAGCTTGGAGAGGCTCGTGGCCCAGTACTTC. Residues: CASSLERLVAQYF.

J is TRBJ2-3 and V is TRBV5-4, with a possible D match to TRBD2 (5 bases). Looked up from germline, CDR1 is SGHNT and CDR2 is YYREEE (reference sequence). Deletions cut 0 bases from V and 2 bases from J, with 13 bases between. This CDR3 region has 16 residues. Here the CDR3 DNA reads TGTGCCAGCAGCTTGGTAGCGCAGTCTCCCACAGATACGCAGTATTTT. This translates into CASSLVAQSPTDTQYF. The variable domain in full, completed from reference TRBV5-4 and TRBJ2-3, reads ETGVTQSPTHLIKTRGQQVTLRCSSQSGHNTVSWYQQALGQGPQFIFQYYREEENGRGNFPPRFSGLQFPNYSSELNVNALELDDSALYLCASSLVAQSPTDTQYFGPGTRLTVL.

The V gene is TRBV19, the J gene TRBJ2-2; tentatively, D is TRBD2 (5 bases). The CDR3 totals 14 residues. Trimming cost V 5 bases and J 4 bases, with 11 bases left between them. Germline CDR1 is LNHDA and CDR2 is SQIVND (reference sequence). The CDR3 sequence: CASSPQAGTGELFF. The CDR3 DNA follows: TGTGCCAGTAGTCCCCAGGCGGGCACCGGGGAGCTGTTTTTT.

The chain recombines TRBV6-5 with TRBJ2-5, with TRBD1 identical over 10 bases. Per the germline V gene, CDR1 is MNHEY and CDR2 is SVGAGI. This CDR3 comprises 15 residues. The V gene end was trimmed by 3 bases and the J gene end by 3 bases; junction bases not matched to a gene: 4. The CDR3, as DNA: TGTGCCAGCAGTTATTTCGGGACAGGGGAAGAGACCCAGTACTTC. Translating gives CASSYFGTGEETQYF.

This chain links TRBV5-1 with TRBJ2-1, with 8 bases matching TRBD2. Germline V lookup: CDR1 SGHRS, CDR2 YFSETQ. The length of the CDR3 is 15 residues. V gave up 2 bases and J gave up 7 bases; unmatched junction bases: 8. In DNA, the CDR3 is TGCGCCAGCAGCTTTCTGGCGGGAGGAAAAAATGAGCAGTTCTTC. Translation: CASSFLAGGKNEQFF. Using reference TRBV5-1 and TRBJ2-1 for the parts outside the CDR3, the full variable domain is KAGVTQTPRYLIKTRGQQVTLSCSPISGHRSVSWYQQTPGQGLQFLFEYFSETQRNKGNFPGRFSGRQFSNSRSEMNVSTLELGDSALYLCASSFLAGGKNEQFFGPGTRLTVL.

The chain's CDR3 is CASSLPGVGGEADTQYF. The CDR3, as DNA: TGTGCCAGCAGCCTCCCGGGGGTAGGGGGCGAGGCAGATACGCAGTATTTT. The chain uses TRBV5-4 and TRBJ2-3; weak D call: TRBD1 (7 bases). The length of the CDR3 is 17 residues. Deletions cut 4 bases from V and 4 bases from J, with 22 bases between. CDR1 and CDR2 (germline): SGHNT, YYREEE (reference sequence).